One TCR beta chain is described in this entry. Its antigen is still unknown. This record comes from a study of cytotoxic CD8 clonotypes in ibrutinib-treated CLL. The wider study: A median 12 months of treatment, range 6 to 36, preceded the collection of response samples. General study results and limits: Lymph node repertoires were not studied, and sampling times were unmatched.

CDR1 and CDR2 (germline): MNHNS, SASEGT. With V trimmed by 2 bases and J by 7 bases, 7 bases remained unmatched. The length of the CDR3 is 15 residues. The sequencing depth, 1 in 200,000 to 1 in 1 million T cells, was the target. The assay was immunoSEQ multiplex PCR, and TCRdb's table has in-frame clones only and misses some. The sample lists approximately 47,000 clones, more than 55% occurring once. The material sequenced was PBMCs, taken after 24 months of ibrutinib treatment. The source is a human donor with chronic lymphocytic leukemia. This chain links TRBV6-1 with TRBJ2-1; 8 positions match TRBD2. CDR3 bases: TGTGCCAGCAGTGAAAGTATAGCGGGGTCGAATGAGCAGTTCTTC. Translated, it gives CASSESIAGSNEQFF.